What follows are 9 T cell receptor beta chains derived from one specimen sequenced in a study of T cell repertoires in cytomegalovirus infection. Via MiXCR, TCRdb re-called the reads, giving one row per CDR3 protein. Seen here are around 280,000 distinct CDR3 sequences, roughly 9.3% observed once, and the top ten hold around 2.4%. Sequenced: PBMCs. These receptors came from a human donor in good health (CMV status not recorded). Some clones in this sample may be carry-over from other donors' samples.

As to this clonotype: A much larger clone lies a single base off, so this may be a read error. The chain uses TRBV5-3 and TRBJ2-4; maybe TRBD2 (6 bases). TRBV5-3 is assigned to the ORF class and has an uncertain function. This CDR3 has 15 amino acids. CDR3 loop: CDSSLAKEGGNIQYF. DNA of the CDR3: TGTGACAGCAGCTTGGCCAAGGAGGGTGGAAACATTCAGTACTTC.

The sample holds a few counts of this clonotype. The chain has TRBV18 and TRBJ1-1; D is unclear. Germline V gene lookup returns CDR1 KGHSH and CDR2 LQKENI. This CDR3 spans 16 amino acids. V lost 3 bases, J lost 4 bases, and 18 bases lay in between. The CDR3 loop reads CASSPEVALELTEAFF. The CDR3 bases are TGTGCCAGCTCACCGGAAGTTGCACTTGAGCTCACTGAAGCTTTCTTT.

This clonotype was observed at least ten times. The chain is built from TRBV27 and TRBJ2-3; 8 bases are a match to TRBD1. V trimming: 4 bases; J trimming: 0 bases; junction bases outside the gene matches: 0. This CDR3 is 14 amino acids long. The V gene's germline CDR1 is MNHEY and CDR2 SMNVEV (reference sequence). The CDR3 DNA reads as TGTGCCAGCAGTTGGACAGGGAGCACAGATACGCAGTATTTT. Protein sequence: CASSWTGSTDTQYF.

This clonotype came up many times. The V call is TRBV7-2, the J call TRBJ2-2, with unresolved D. Trimming stripped 6 bases from V and 3 bases from J, with 8 bases between. Germline V gene sequence: CDR1 SGHTA, CDR2 FQGNSA. The CDR3 sequence is 13 residues long. The CDR3 spells CASSQGYTGELFF. In nucleotides, the CDR3 is TGTGCCAGCAGTCAAGGGTACACCGGGGAGCTGTTTTTT. Based on the CDR3 plus reference TRBV7-2 and TRBJ2-2, the full variable domain is GAGVSQSPSNKVTEKGKDVELRCDPISGHTALYWYRQSLGQGLEFLIYFQGNSAPDKSGLPSDRFSAERTGGSVSTLTIQRTQQEDSAVYLCASSQGYTGELFFGEGSRLTVL.

This clonotype was found many times. The chain has TRBV7-2 and TRBJ1-1, with 7 bases that match TRBD1. Germline CDR1 reads SGHTA; CDR2 reads FQGNSA. The CDR3 length is 13 residues. V shed 5 bases, J shed 4 bases, and the junction held 4 bases outside the gene matches. The CDR3 nucleotides read TGTGCCAGCAGCGAGGGACAGCTCACTGAAGCTTTCTTT. It encodes CASSEGQLTEAFF. The full variable domain, rest sourced from reference TRBV7-2 and TRBJ1-1, is GAGVSQSPSNKVTEKGKDVELRCDPISGHTALYWYRQSLGQGLEFLIYFQGNSAPDKSGLPSDRFSAERTGGSVSTLTIQRTQQEDSAVYLCASSEGQLTEAFFGQGTRLTVV.

The table lists this clonotype with many counts. The chain has TRBV7-2 and TRBJ2-1; D assignment may be TRBD1 or TRBD2 (5 bases each). Deletions cut 5 bases from V and 7 bases from J, with 21 bases between. The CDR3 consists of 16 residues. The germline V gene encodes CDR1 SGHTA and CDR2 FQGNSA. This CDR3 reads CASSPAPYRDGNEQFF. Written as DNA, the CDR3 is TGTGCCAGCAGCCCCGCCCCCTACCGGGACGGAAATGAGCAGTTCTTC.

This clonotype was recorded at least ten times. The CDR3 protein is CASSTTSGGDTQYF. Written as DNA, the CDR3 is TGTGCCAGCAGCACCACTAGCGGTGGGGATACGCAGTATTTT. The rearrangement joins TRBV7-9 to TRBJ2-3, with 8 bases identical to TRBD2. V trimming: 5 bases; J trimming: 6 bases; junction bases outside the gene matches: 7. Per germline, CDR1 SEHNR and CDR2 FQNEAQ (reference sequence). The CDR3 runs to 14 residues.

Ten or more counts support this clonotype. The rearrangement links TRBV20-1 to TRBJ1-1, with D possibly matching TRBD1 (6 bases). The CDR3 loop spans 14 amino acids. V lost 8 bases and J lost 0, with 16 bases in between. Germline V gene data show CDR1 as DFQATT and CDR2 as SNEGSKA (reference sequence). The CDR3 loop is CSLYPGGLNTEAFF. The CDR3 DNA is TGCAGTCTATACCCTGGGGGCTTGAACACTGAAGCTTTCTTT.

The table lists this clonotype with many counts. V is TRBV6-2 or TRBV6-3 and J is TRBJ2-7; 10 bases fit TRBD2. The length of the CDR3 is 14 residues. The germline CDR1 and CDR2 sequences are MNHEY and SVGEGT. V lost 5 bases and J lost 3; bases outside the gene matches: 4. This CDR3 reads CASSRTSGYYEQYV. The CDR3, as DNA: TGTGCCAGCAGTCGGACTAGCGGATACTACGAGCAGTACGTC.